The 30 T cell receptor beta chains presented below share a single source sample, sequenced in a study of blood T cell repertoires in COVID-19. Clones were read by immunoSEQ multiplex PCR, and TCRdb kept only the in-frame ones, dropping some. Of 150,000 to 200,000 clones in the sample, roughly nine tenths were seen once. Sequencing used peripheral blood. The receptors derive from a woman in her seventies with acute or convalescent COVID-19.

This chain connects TRBV20-1 to TRBJ1-4; D not certain. Germline V CDR1 and CDR2: DFQATT, SNEGSKA (reference sequence). V shed 6 bases and J shed 7 bases, with 9 bases lying between them. There are 11 residues in the CDR3. The chain's CDR3 is CSARRAEKLFF. CDR3 DNA sequence: TGCAGTGCCCGGAGGGCTGAAAAACTGTTTTTT.

V usage is TRBV7-9 and J usage is TRBJ2-4, with TRBD1 matching over 9 bases. There are 16 residues in the CDR3. Trimming took 1 base from V and 4 from J; bases not matched to a gene: 5. Per the germline V gene, CDR1 is SEHNR and CDR2 is FQNEAQ (reference sequence). Here the CDR3 reads CASSLVSGTGKNIQYF. CDR3 DNA: TGTGCCAGCAGCTTAGTGTCCGGGACAGGGAAAAACATTCAGTACTTC.

The V and J genes are TRBV12-3 or TRBV12-4 and TRBJ1-2, with D possibly being TRBD1 (5 bases). This CDR3 has 12 residues. Trimming took off 6 bases at V and 8 bases at J, with 13 bases between the two ends. CDR3 sequence reads: CASSLQRGGYTF. As DNA, the CDR3 is TGTGCCAGCAGCCTTCAAAGGGGCGGCTACACCTTC.

The rearrangement joins TRBV29-1 to TRBJ1-2, with D perhaps matching TRBD1 (6 bases). CDR3 length: 14 residues. With 4 bases removed from V and 0 bases from J, the gap between germline ends came to 12 bases. Germline values: CDR1 SQVTM, CDR2 ANQGSEA. The chain's CDR3 is CSVGEDRTNYGYTF. The CDR3 DNA follows: TGCAGCGTTGGAGAGGACAGAACTAACTATGGCTACACCTTC.

V is TRBV12-3 or TRBV12-4 and J is TRBJ2-3, with a tentative D call TRBD2 (5 bases). The CDR3 has 13 residues. Trimming took 1 base from V and 5 from J, leaving 7 bases between them. The chain's CDR3 is CASSLGAGDTQYF. CDR3 nucleotide sequence: TGTGCCAGCAGTTTAGGGGCGGGAGATACGCAGTATTTT.

In this sample, this clone turned up a few times. The genes are TRBV27 and TRBJ1-5; the match to TRBD1 covers 7 bases. CDR1 is MNHEY and CDR2 is SMNVEV in the germline V gene (reference sequence). CDR3 length equals 14 residues. J gave up 0 bases and V 6 bases, and 2 bases lay outside the gene matches. The DNA of the CDR3 is TGTGCCAGCAGACCAGGGGGTAGCAATCAGCCCCAGCATTTT. Residues: CASRPGGSNQPQHF.

The chain carries TRBV18 and TRBJ2-5; 9 bases match TRBD1. Germline trimming cut 1 base from V and 3 bases from J; bases unmatched to any gene: 0. The CDR3 contains 14 residues. The germline V gene has CDR1 KGHSH and CDR2 LQKENI. CDR3 residues: CASSPRDREETQYF. The CDR3 coding sequence is TGTGCCAGCTCACCACGGGACAGGGAAGAGACCCAGTACTTC.

The rearrangement uses TRBV25-1 and TRBJ2-1; 8 nucleotides line up with TRBD2. The CDR3 length is 16 residues. Germline V gene data show CDR1 as MGHDK and CDR2 as SYGVNS. Trimming took 5 bases from V and 7 from J; bases not matched to a gene: 13. The CDR3 here is CASSYLSGISKNEQFF. DNA for the CDR3: TGTGCCAGCAGTTACCTTAGCGGGATAAGCAAAAATGAGCAGTTCTTC.

The rearrangement uses TRBV29-1 and TRBJ2-3; D is perhaps TRBD2 (5 bases). Germline assignment: CDR1 SQVTM and CDR2 ANQGSEA. The CDR3 extends over 13 amino acids. The V end lost 4 bases, the J end lost 2 bases, and 10 bases lay between the germline ends. The CDR3 loop is CSVATSPTDTQYF. Written as DNA, the CDR3 is TGCAGCGTTGCAACTAGTCCCACAGATACGCAGTATTTT.

Notes on this clone: The same CDR3 can be traced to other DNA sequences in this sample. V gene TRBV21-1 combines with J gene TRBJ2-3; the table assigns TRBD1, which was not confirmed against the DNA. TRBV21-1 is a known pseudogene. The CDR3 totals 15 residues. CDR3 in DNA: TGTGCCAGCAGCAAAGGAGACAGGTCCGGGGATACGCAGTATTTT. This sequence encodes CASSKGDRSGDTQYF.

The chain couples TRBV29-1 to TRBJ2-1; weak D call: TRBD1 (5 bases). Germline V lookup: CDR1 SQVTM, CDR2 ANQGSEA. The CDR3 runs 16 residues. Trimming pared 6 bases from V and 0 bases from J, leaving 18 bases between. Written as DNA, the CDR3 is TGCAGCGTGGTCCAGGCAGGGCAAACCTCCTACAATGAGCAGTTCTTC. Amino acid sequence: CSVVQAGQTSYNEQFF.

The chain joins TRBV5-1 to TRBJ2-1; TRBD1 might be the D (6 bases). V was clipped by 4 bases and J by 2 bases, with 16 bases between them. CDR3 length: 16 amino acids. CDR1 is SGHRS, CDR2 YFSETQ, per germline. The CDR3 protein is CASSRGGSSAYNEQFF. As DNA, the CDR3 is TGCGCCAGCAGCCGAGGGGGTAGCTCTGCCTACAATGAGCAGTTCTTC.

This sequence joins TRBV18 and TRBJ2-2; 8 positions match TRBD1. The CDR3 sequence is 15 residues long. CDR1 and CDR2 (germline): KGHSH, LQKENI. J was trimmed by 4 bases and V by 5 bases; bases with no gene match: 6. The CDR3 DNA is TGTGCCAGCTCAACAGGGACAGGCCGCACCGGGGAGCTGTTTTTT. Translation gives CASSTGTGRTGELFF.

About this clone: Other DNA sequences in the sample encode the same CDR3. The V call is TRBV5-4, the J call TRBJ2-1, with 10 nucleotides matching TRBD2. The germline gives CDR1 SGHNT, CDR2 YYREEE (reference sequence). J lost 0 bases, V lost 4 bases, and 1 base had no gene match. The CDR3 has 15 amino acids. CDR3 in DNA: TGTGCCAGCAGCCCTAGCGGGAGCTCCTACAATGAGCAGTTCTTC. It specifies CASSPSGSSYNEQFF.

The V and J genes are TRBV7-2 and TRBJ1-5; D might be TRBD1 (6 bases). V was shortened by 0 bases and J by 5 bases, with 8 bases between the two germline ends. Germline CDR1 SGHTA, CDR2 FQGNSA. This CDR3 has 14 residues. Written as DNA, the CDR3 is TGTGCCAGCAGCTTAGCGAGGACAGATCAGCCCCAGCATTTT. This codes for CASSLARTDQPQHF.

V and J are TRBV5-6 and TRBJ2-1, with 12 bases fitting TRBD2. CDR1 is SGHDT and CDR2 is YYEEEE in the germline V gene. The CDR3 loop spans 18 amino acids. V trimming: 0 bases; J trimming: 2 bases; junction bases outside the gene matches: 6. CDR3 amino acids: CASSLEWLAGGTYNEQFF. As DNA, the CDR3 is TGTGCCAGCAGCTTGGAGTGGCTAGCGGGGGGGACCTACAATGAGCAGTTCTTC.

The chain joins TRBV2 to TRBJ1-2; D is undetermined. The germline CDR1 and CDR2 sequences are SNHLY and FYNNEI. The length of the CDR3 is 12 residues. The V end lost 8 bases, the J end lost 7 bases, and 14 bases lay between the germline ends. The CDR3 loop is CASSPGERGYTF. The CDR3, as DNA: TGTGCCAGCTCACCCGGAGAACGTGGCTACACCTTC. Using reference TRBV2 and TRBJ1-2 for the parts outside the CDR3, the full variable domain is EPEVTQTPSHQVTQMGQEVILRCVPISNHLYFYWYRQILGQKVEFLVSFYNNEISEKSEIFDDQFSVERPDGSNFTLKIRSTKLEDSAMYFCASSPGERGYTFGSGTRLTVV.

The gene calls are TRBV29-1 and TRBJ2-7; 12 nucleotides line up with TRBD2. The CDR3 is 15 amino acids. Germline V lookup: CDR1 SQVTM, CDR2 ANQGSEA. V lost 4 bases to trimming and J lost 2 bases; unmatched junction nucleotides: 6. The chain's CDR3 is CSVGGLAGLTYEQYF. In nucleotides, the CDR3 is TGCAGCGTTGGAGGACTAGCGGGACTCACCTACGAGCAGTACTTC.

This chain's CDR3 is CASSRNPGEGSGNTIYF. The CDR3 coding sequence is TGTGCCAGCAGCCGAAACCCCGGTGAGGGCTCTGGAAACACCATATATTTT. This chain connects TRBV6-6 to TRBJ1-3; D is undetermined. Trimming took off 6 bases at V and 0 bases at J, with 18 bases between the two ends. The CDR3 extends over 17 amino acids. Germline CDR1 reads MNHNY; CDR2 reads SVGAGI (reference sequence).

CDR3 sequence reads: CASSQDPTMGLGQPQHF. As DNA, the CDR3 is TGCGCCAGCAGCCAAGATCCCACCATGGGGCTGGGTCAGCCCCAGCATTTT. The chain has TRBV4-1 and TRBJ1-5, with D possibly being TRBD1 (5 bases). The length of the CDR3 is 17 residues. Germline-derived CDR1 and CDR2 are MGHRA and YSYEKL. V was shortened by 0 bases and J by 6 bases, with 18 bases between the two germline ends.

The chain has TRBV7-3 and TRBJ2-1; TRBD2 matches 8 bases. The trim removed 2 bases at V and 5 bases at J, leaving 2 bases unmatched. The CDR3 totals 14 residues. The germline CDR1 and CDR2 sequences are SGHTA and FQGTGA. CDR3 DNA sequence: TGTGCCAGCAGCTTATACGGGAGGGACAATGAGCAGTTCTTC. Amino acid sequence: CASSLYGRDNEQFF.

The rearrangement joins TRBV11-2 to TRBJ2-1; D not resolved. There are 14 residues in the CDR3. CDR1 SGHAT and CDR2 FQNNGV come from the germline V gene. Trimming removed 5 bases at V and 7 bases at J, with 15 bases between. In nucleotides, the CDR3 is TGTGCCAGCAGCCTCTTTCCGAAAGAGAATGAGCAGTTCTTC. It encodes CASSLFPKENEQFF.

The chain is built from TRBV5-1 and TRBJ1-2, with D unresolved. There are 15 residues in the CDR3. Germline V gives CDR1 SGHRS, CDR2 YFSETQ. Trimming stripped 0 bases from V and 6 bases from J, with 15 bases between. CDR3 coding DNA: TGCGCCAGCAGCTTGGCTATCGGGGTGTCGGATGGCTACACCTTC. Protein product: CASSLAIGVSDGYTF. Full variable domain (rest looked up from reference TRBV5-1 and TRBJ1-2): KAGVTQTPRYLIKTRGQQVTLSCSPISGHRSVSWYQQTPGQGLQFLFEYFSETQRNKGNFPGRFSGRQFSNSRSEMNVSTLELGDSALYLCASSLAIGVSDGYTFGSGTRLTVV.

CDR3 sequence reads: CASSLFTGSSSPLHF. The CDR3 DNA is TGTGCCAGCAGTTTATTCACAGGGAGTAGTTCACCCCTCCACTTT. This chain connects TRBV27 to TRBJ1-6; maybe TRBD1 (6 bases). The germline gives CDR1 MNHEY, CDR2 SMNVEV (reference sequence). Between the trimmed V and J ends, which lost 1 base and 9 bases, there was a span of 13 bases. CDR3 length equals 15 residues.

V gene TRBV19 combines with J gene TRBJ2-2; 7 bases are shared with TRBD1. The CDR3 covers 15 residues. V lost 5 bases to trimming and J lost 1 base; unmatched junction nucleotides: 4. CDR1 and CDR2 (germline): LNHDA, SQIVND (reference sequence). In nucleotides, the CDR3 is TGTGCCAGTAGTGTGACAGGGCAGAACACCGGGGAGCTGTTTTTT. Protein sequence: CASSVTGQNTGELFF.

The chain joins TRBV6-2 or TRBV6-3 to TRBJ1-6; unclear D gene. CDR3 size: 19 residues. The V gene's germline CDR1 is MNHEY and CDR2 SVGEGT. V dropped 0 bases and J dropped 0 bases, with 15 bases sitting between them. The CDR3 protein is CASSYSSGTSSSYNSPLHF. The CDR3 coding sequence is TGTGCCAGCAGTTACTCGTCGGGAACATCGAGCTCCTATAATTCACCCCTCCACTTT.

V usage is TRBV4-2 and J usage is TRBJ2-2, with 13 bases aligning to TRBD2. Unmatched junction bases numbered 7, after V lost 5 bases and J lost 4 bases. The CDR3 loop spans 17 amino acids. Germline values: CDR1 LGHNA, CDR2 YNFKEQ. The CDR3: CASSSPLAGGGTGELFF. The CDR3, as DNA: TGTGCCAGCAGCAGCCCACTAGCGGGAGGGGGCACCGGGGAGCTGTTTTTT.

The rearrangement joins TRBV7-2 to TRBJ2-3; D is uncertain. V lost 2 bases and J 3 bases, leaving 6 bases between the germline ends. The CDR3 totals 13 residues. Germline assignment: CDR1 SGHTA and CDR2 FQGNSA. CDR3 nucleotide sequence: TGTGCCAGCAGCTTATTACAGACAGATACGCAGTATTTT. The encoded protein is CASSLLQTDTQYF.

This clone was counted once. The chain combines TRBV10-2 with TRBJ2-2, with TRBD2 matching 10 bases. V dropped 3 bases and J dropped 5; count of bases not matched to a gene: 3. CDR1 is WSHSY, CDR2 SAAADI, per germline. The CDR3 totals 15 residues. The CDR3 sequence: CASSDPLAGTGELFF. The CDR3 DNA sequence: TGCGCCAGCAGTGACCCACTAGCGGGGACCGGGGAGCTGTTTTTT.

The V gene is TRBV3-1 (or the pseudogene TRBV3-2), the J gene TRBJ1-2, with a tentative D call TRBD1 (5 bases). Between the trimmed V and J ends, which lost 6 bases and 7 bases, there was a span of 24 bases. Germline V gene data show CDR1 as LGHDT and CDR2 as YNNKEL (reference sequence). This CDR3 comprises 16 residues. The DNA of the CDR3 is TGTGCCAGCAGTCCCCCCATGTCAGGGATCTTCCGTGGCTACACCTTC. Protein product: CASSPPMSGIFRGYTF.